A selection of T cell receptor beta chains follows, all from one sample in a study of T-cell reconstitution after alpha-beta-depleted transplantation in children. One entry per CDR3 protein results from TCRdb running MiXCR on the PCR reads. The table lists under 750,000 distinct CDR3 sequences, 23% of them singletons. Sequenced here: PBMCs, mostly from graft donor cells, sampled 360 days after TCRalphabeta/CD19-depleted stem cell transplant. The source of these receptors is a boy in the first two years of life who had a stem cell transplant for acute myeloid leukemia, so the T cells may come from the graft donor. Both conserved end residues are part of each CDR3. Each record gives: clone size, CDR3 length, V gene, J gene, D gene, CDR3 protein, CDR3 DNA. The D gene is left open where the match is weak. The size entry is marked missing in some rows and otherwise reads once, few, many or a size class.

clone size: NA; CDR3 length: 18; V gene: TRBV28; J gene: TRBJ1-2; D gene: TRBD1; CDR3 protein: CASSLPGTGAKQDYGYTF; CDR3 DNA: TGTGCCAGCAGTTTACCAGGGACAGGGGCCAAGCAAGACTATGGCTACACCTTC
clone size: NA; CDR3 length: 13; V gene: TRBV7-2; J gene: TRBJ2-5; D gene: NA; CDR3 protein: CASSLPSTETQYF; CDR3 DNA: TGTGCCAGCAGCCTTCCTAGCACGGAGACCCAGTACTTC
clone size: many; CDR3 length: 11; V gene: TRBV20-1; J gene: TRBJ2-7; D gene: NA; CDR3 protein: CSAQAGGEQYF; CDR3 DNA: TGCAGTGCTCAAGCAGGCGGGGAGCAGTACTTC
clone size: NA; CDR3 length: 14; V gene: TRBV29-1; J gene: TRBJ1-1; D gene: NA; CDR3 protein: CSVDIEDPRTEAFF; CDR3 DNA: TGCAGCGTTGATATCGAGGACCCGAGGACTGAAGCTTTCTTT
clone size: NA; CDR3 length: 13; V gene: TRBV6-1; J gene: TRBJ1-1; D gene: NA; CDR3 protein: CASRRRLNTEAFF; CDR3 DNA: TGTGCCAGCAGAAGGCGACTGAACACTGAAGCTTTCTTT
clone size: NA; CDR3 length: 13; V gene: TRBV14; J gene: TRBJ2-5; D gene: NA; CDR3 protein: CASSQPGHKTQYF; CDR3 DNA: TGTGCCAGCAGCCAGCCGGGACACAAGACCCAGTACTTC
clone size: NA; CDR3 length: 15; V gene: TRBV7-2; J gene: TRBJ1-4; D gene: NA; CDR3 protein: CASSLARGGSAKLFF; CDR3 DNA: TGTGCCAGCAGCTTAGCGCGTGGGGGCTCGGCAAAACTGTTTTTT
clone size: many; CDR3 length: 15; V gene: TRBV19; J gene: TRBJ2-1; D gene: NA; CDR3 protein: CASMPDGSSYNEQFF; CDR3 DNA: TGTGCCAGTATGCCAGACGGGAGCTCCTACAATGAGCAGTTCTTC
clone size: NA; CDR3 length: 15; V gene: TRBV6-1; J gene: TRBJ1-3; D gene: TRBD1; CDR3 protein: CASRIQGAAGNTIYF; CDR3 DNA: TGTGCCAGCAGGATACAGGGGGCAGCTGGAAACACCATATATTTT
clone size: many; CDR3 length: 17; V gene: TRBV2; J gene: TRBJ2-6; D gene: NA; CDR3 protein: CARGGWTGGSGANVLTF; CDR3 DNA: TGTGCCAGGGGGGGCTGGACAGGCGGATCTGGGGCCAACGTCCTGACTTTC
clone size: NA; CDR3 length: 14; V gene: TRBV11-2; J gene: TRBJ1-2; D gene: NA; CDR3 protein: CASSLDYPGSGYTF; CDR3 DNA: TGTGCCAGCAGCTTAGATTACCCAGGGAGCGGCTACACCTTC
clone size: many; CDR3 length: 16; V gene: TRBV20-1; J gene: TRBJ1-1; D gene: TRBD1; CDR3 protein: CSALRDRGVGLTEAFF; CDR3 DNA: TGCAGTGCTCTCCGGGACAGGGGAGTGGGGCTCACTGAAGCTTTCTTT
clone size: many; CDR3 length: 17; V gene: TRBV20-1; J gene: TRBJ2-3; D gene: TRBD2; CDR3 protein: CSARGGGGDASTDTQYF; CDR3 DNA: TGCAGTGCTAGAGGCGGCGGGGGGGATGCTAGCACAGATACGCAGTATTTT
clone size: many; CDR3 length: 15; V gene: TRBV27; J gene: TRBJ2-1; D gene: NA; CDR3 protein: CASRYSPSSYNEQFF; CDR3 DNA: TGTGCCAGCAGATATTCCCCGAGCTCCTACAATGAGCAGTTCTTC